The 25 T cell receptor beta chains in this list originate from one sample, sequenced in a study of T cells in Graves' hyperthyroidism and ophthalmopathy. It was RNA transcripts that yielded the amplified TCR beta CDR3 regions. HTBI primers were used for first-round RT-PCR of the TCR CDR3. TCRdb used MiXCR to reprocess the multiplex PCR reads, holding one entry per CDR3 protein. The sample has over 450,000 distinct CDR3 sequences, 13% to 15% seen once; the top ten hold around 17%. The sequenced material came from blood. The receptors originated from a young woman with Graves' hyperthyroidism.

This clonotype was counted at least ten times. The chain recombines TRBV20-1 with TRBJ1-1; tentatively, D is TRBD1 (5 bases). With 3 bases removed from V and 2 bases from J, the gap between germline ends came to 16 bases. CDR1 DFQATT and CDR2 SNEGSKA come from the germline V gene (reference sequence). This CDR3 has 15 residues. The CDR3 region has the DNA TGCAGTGCTAGCATCGCGGGGGGACGAAACACTGAAGCTTTCTTT. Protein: CSASIAGGRNTEAFF.

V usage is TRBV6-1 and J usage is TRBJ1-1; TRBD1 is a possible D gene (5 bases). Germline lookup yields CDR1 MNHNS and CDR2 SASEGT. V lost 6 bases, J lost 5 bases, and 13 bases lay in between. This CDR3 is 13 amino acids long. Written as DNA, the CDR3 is TGTGCCAGCAGGCCAGACAGAGGGACTGAAGCTTTCTTT. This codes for CASRPDRGTEAFF.

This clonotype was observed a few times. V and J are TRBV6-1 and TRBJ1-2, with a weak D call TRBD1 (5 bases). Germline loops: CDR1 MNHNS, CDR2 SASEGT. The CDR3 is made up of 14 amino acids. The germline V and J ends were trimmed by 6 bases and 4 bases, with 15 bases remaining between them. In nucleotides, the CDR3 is TGTGCCAGCAGCCCCGGGGGGATAGGCTATGGCTACACCTTC. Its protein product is CASSPGGIGYGYTF.

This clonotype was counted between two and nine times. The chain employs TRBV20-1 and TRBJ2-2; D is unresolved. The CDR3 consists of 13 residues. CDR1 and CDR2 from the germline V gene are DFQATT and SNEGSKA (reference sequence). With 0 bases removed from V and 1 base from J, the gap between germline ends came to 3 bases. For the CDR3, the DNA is TGCAGTGCTAGAGACAGGAACACCGGGGAGCTGTTTTTT. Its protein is CSARDRNTGELFF.

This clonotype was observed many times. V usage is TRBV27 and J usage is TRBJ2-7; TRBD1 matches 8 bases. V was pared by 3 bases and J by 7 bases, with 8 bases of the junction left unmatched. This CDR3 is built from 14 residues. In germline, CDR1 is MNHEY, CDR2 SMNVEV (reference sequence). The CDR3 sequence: CASSFMSGGEEQYF. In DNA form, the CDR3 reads TGTGCCAGCAGTTTTATGTCAGGGGGCGAAGAGCAGTACTTC.

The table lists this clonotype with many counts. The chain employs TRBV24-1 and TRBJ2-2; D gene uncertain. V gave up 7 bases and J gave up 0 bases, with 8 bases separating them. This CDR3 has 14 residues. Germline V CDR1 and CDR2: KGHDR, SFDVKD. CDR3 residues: CATSRQPNTGELFF. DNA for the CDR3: TGTGCCACCAGCCGGCAACCGAACACCGGGGAGCTGTTTTTT.

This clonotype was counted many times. The DNA for the CDR3 is TGTGCCAGCAGCCAAGACCGGGGCAGATCTTACTATGGCTACACCTTC. As protein: CASSQDRGRSYYGYTF. The chain has TRBV3-1 and TRBJ1-2, with D perhaps matching TRBD1 (5 bases). This CDR3 comprises 16 residues. Trimming left V 0 bases short and J 3 bases short, with 14 bases between. Germline V gene sequence: CDR1 LGHDT, CDR2 YNNKEL (reference sequence).

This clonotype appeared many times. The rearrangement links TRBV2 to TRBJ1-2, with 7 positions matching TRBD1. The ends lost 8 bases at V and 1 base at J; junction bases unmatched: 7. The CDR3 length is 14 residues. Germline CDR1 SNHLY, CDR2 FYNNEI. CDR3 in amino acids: CASRRQGSNYGYTF. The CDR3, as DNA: TGTGCCAGCCGGCGACAGGGCAGTAACTATGGCTACACCTTC.

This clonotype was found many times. CDR3 region: CASSQGQTEAFF. The CDR3 DNA reads TGCGCCAGCAGCCAAGGACAGACTGAAGCTTTCTTT. The J gene is TRBJ1-1, the V gene TRBV5-1; weak D call: TRBD1 (6 bases). The CDR3 consists of 12 residues. V was pared by 4 bases and J by 5 bases, with 9 bases between. Germline CDR1 is SGHRS and CDR2 is YFSETQ. The full variable domain, rest sourced from reference TRBV5-1 and TRBJ1-1, is KAGVTQTPRYLIKTRGQQVTLSCSPISGHRSVSWYQQTPGQGLQFLFEYFSETQRNKGNFPGRFSGRQFSNSRSEMNVSTLELGDSALYLCASSQGQTEAFFGQGTRLTVV.

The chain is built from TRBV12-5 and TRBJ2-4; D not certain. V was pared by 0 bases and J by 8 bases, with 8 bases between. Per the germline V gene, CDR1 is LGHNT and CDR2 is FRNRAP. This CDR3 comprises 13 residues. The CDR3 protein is CASGLVIDDIQYF. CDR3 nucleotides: TGTGCTAGTGGTTTGGTAATAGATGACATTCAGTACTTC.

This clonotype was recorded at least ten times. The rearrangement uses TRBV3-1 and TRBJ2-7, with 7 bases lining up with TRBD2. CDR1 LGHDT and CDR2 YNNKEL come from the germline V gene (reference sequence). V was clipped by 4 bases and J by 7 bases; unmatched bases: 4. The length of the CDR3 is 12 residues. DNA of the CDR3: TGTGCCAGCAGCCCCTCTAGCGGAGAGCAGTACTTC. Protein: CASSPSSGEQYF.

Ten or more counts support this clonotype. CDR3 DNA: TGTGCCAGCAGCCAAGAAGAACGGGATGAGCAGTTCTTC. It translates to CASSQEERDEQFF. The rearrangement uses TRBV3-1 and TRBJ2-1; D is uncertain. There are 13 residues in the CDR3. The V gene lost 0 bases and the J gene lost 8 bases, with 8 bases spanning the gap. CDR1 and CDR2 from the germline V gene are LGHDT and YNNKEL (reference sequence).

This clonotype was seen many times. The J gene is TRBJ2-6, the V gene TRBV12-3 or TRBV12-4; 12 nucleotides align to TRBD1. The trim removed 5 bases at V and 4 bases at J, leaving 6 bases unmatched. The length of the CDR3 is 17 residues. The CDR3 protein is CASSHRDRGRGANVLTF. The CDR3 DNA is TGTGCCAGCAGTCACCGGGACAGGGGGCGAGGGGCCAACGTCCTGACTTTC.

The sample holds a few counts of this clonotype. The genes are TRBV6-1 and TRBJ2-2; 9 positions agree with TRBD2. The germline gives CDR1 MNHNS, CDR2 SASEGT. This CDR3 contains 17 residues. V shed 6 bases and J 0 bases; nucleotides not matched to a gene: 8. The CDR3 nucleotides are TGTGCCAGCAGGCCTACTAGCGGGTCTCCGAACACCGGGGAGCTGTTTTTT. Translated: CASRPTSGSPNTGELFF.

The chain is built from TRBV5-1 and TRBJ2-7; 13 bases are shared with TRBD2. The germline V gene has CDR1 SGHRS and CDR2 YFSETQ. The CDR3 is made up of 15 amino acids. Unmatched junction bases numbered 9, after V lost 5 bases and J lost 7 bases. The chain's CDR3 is CASSPGTSGTWEQYF. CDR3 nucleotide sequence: TGCGCCAGCAGTCCCGGGACTAGCGGGACCTGGGAGCAGTACTTC.

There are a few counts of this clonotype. The CDR3 protein is CASSYGGSADTQYF. The CDR3 DNA is TGTGCCAGCAGTTACGGCGGGAGCGCAGATACGCAGTATTTT. The rearrangement uses TRBV6-5 and TRBJ2-3, with 7 bases lining up with TRBD2. Germline values: CDR1 MNHEY, CDR2 SVGAGI. Germline trimming cut 2 bases from V and 4 bases from J; bases unmatched to any gene: 3. CDR3 length: 14 amino acids.

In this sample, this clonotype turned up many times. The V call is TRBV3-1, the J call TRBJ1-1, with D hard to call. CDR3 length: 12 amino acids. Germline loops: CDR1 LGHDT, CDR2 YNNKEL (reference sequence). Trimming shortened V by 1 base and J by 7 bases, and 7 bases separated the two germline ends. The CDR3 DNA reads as TGTGCCAGCAGCCAAGGAACAAATGAAGCTTTCTTT. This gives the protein CASSQGTNEAFF.

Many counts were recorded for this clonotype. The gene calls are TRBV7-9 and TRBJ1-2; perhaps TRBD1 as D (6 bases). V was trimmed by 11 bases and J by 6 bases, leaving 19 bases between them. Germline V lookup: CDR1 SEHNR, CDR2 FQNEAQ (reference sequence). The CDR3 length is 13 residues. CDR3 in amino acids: CASDHGQWDGYTF. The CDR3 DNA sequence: TGTGCCTCCGACCATGGACAGTGGGATGGCTACACCTTC.

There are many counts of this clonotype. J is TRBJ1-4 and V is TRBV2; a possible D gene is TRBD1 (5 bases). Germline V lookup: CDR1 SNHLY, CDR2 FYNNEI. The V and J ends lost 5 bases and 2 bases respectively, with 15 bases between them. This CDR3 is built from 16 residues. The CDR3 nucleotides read TGTGCCAGCAGTTCGGACACTATTGGGACTAATGAAAAACTGTTTTTT. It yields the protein CASSSDTIGTNEKLFF.

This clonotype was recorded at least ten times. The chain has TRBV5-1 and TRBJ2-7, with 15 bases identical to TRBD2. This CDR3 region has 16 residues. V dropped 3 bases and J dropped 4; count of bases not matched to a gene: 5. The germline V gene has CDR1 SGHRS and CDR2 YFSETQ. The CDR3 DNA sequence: TGCGCCAGCAGCTCCGGACTAGCGGGAGGGCCGTACGAGCAGTACGTC. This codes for CASSSGLAGGPYEQYV.

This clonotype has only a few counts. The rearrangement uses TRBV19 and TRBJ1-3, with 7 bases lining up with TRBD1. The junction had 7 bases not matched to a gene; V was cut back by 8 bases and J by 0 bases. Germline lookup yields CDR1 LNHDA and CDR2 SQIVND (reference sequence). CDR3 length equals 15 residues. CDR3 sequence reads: CASQFGTASGNTIYF. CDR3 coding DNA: TGTGCCAGTCAATTCGGGACAGCCTCTGGAAACACCATATATTTT.

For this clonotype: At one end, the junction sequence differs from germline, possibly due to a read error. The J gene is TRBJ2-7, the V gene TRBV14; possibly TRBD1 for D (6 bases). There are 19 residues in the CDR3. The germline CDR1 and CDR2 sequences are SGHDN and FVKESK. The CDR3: CTSSSSLSRDKGIRYEQYF. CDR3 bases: TGTACCAGCAGCTCATCACTCTCCCGGGACAAGGGAATACGTTACGAGCAGTACTTC.

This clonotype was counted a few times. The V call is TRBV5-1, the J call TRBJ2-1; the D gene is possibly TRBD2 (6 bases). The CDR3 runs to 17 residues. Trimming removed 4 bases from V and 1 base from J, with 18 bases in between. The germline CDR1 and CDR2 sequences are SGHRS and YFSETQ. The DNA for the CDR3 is TGCGCCAGCAGCCCTCATTCGGGTAGCGGATCCTACAATGAGCAGTTCTTC. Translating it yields CASSPHSGSGSYNEQFF.

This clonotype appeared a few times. CDR3 amino acids: CASSLDGTGLDYEQYF. The CDR3 DNA reads TGCGCCAGCAGCCTGGACGGGACAGGGCTGGACTACGAGCAGTACTTC. V and J are TRBV5-1 and TRBJ2-7; 9 bases map to TRBD1. This CDR3 has 16 amino acids. Trimming took 4 bases from V and 3 from J; bases not matched to a gene: 11. Germline lookup yields CDR1 SGHRS and CDR2 YFSETQ.

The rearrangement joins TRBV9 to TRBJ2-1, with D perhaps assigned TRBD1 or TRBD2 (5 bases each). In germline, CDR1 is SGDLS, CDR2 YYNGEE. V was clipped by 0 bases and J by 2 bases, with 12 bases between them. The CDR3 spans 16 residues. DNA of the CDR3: TGTGCCAGCAGCGTAGAGGGGACCGGGACCTACAATGAGCAGTTCTTC. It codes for CASSVEGTGTYNEQFF.